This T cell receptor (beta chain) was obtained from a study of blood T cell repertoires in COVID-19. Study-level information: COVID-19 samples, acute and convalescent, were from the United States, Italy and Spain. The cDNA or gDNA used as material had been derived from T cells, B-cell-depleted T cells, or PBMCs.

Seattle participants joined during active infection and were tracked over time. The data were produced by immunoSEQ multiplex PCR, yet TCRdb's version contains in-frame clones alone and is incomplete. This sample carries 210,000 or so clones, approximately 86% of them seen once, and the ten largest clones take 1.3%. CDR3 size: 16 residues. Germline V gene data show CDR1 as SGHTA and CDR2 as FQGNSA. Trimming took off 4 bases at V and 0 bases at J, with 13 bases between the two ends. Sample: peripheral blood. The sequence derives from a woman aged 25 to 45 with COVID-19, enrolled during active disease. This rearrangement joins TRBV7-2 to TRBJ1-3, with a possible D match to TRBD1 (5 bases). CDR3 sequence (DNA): TGTGCCAGCAGCTGGGGGGGGAGGGCCTCTGGAAACACCATATATTTT. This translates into CASSWGGRASGNTIYF.